This TCR beta chain was retrieved from a study of CD8 T cell repertoires and HIV-1 epitope variants. Study in general: Separate wells received one of Twenty-five Gag or Nef variant peptides. Separate from the cultures, 1M uncultured T cells served as baseline. Controls were a CMV, EBV and flu pool, Ebola AY9, and no peptide.

Profiling relied on immunoSEQ multiplex PCR, and the TCRdb table lists in-frame clones only, not all of them. The data show 2,500 to 3,500 clones, about 69% seen once. About this clone: The antigen is unknown.

V was cut by 2 bases and J by 3 bases, with 5 bases left in between. The CDR3 extends over 13 amino acids. Germline CDR1 reads MDHEN; CDR2 reads SYDVKM. The receptor was derived from a male donor with HIV. This rearrangement joins TRBV28 to TRBJ1-5; D unresolved. Specimen: cultured CD8+ T cells derived from PBMCs. CDR3 loop: CASSLLINQPQHF. The CDR3 nucleotides are TGTGCCAGCAGTTTACTAATCAATCAGCCCCAGCATTTT.